These T cell receptor beta chains were read from a single sample in a study of a mutant IDH1 vaccine in newly diagnosed glioma. TCRdb keeps only in-frame clones here, not all; method: immunoSEQ multiplex PCR. The sample lists tens of thousands of clones, about four fifths occurring once. These receptors are not linked to any known antigen. The starting material was PBMCs, obtained from a glioma patient whose treatment included an IDH1 peptide vaccine. These receptors were collected from a woman in her thirties or forties with glioma. Some clones in this sample may be carry-over from other donors' samples. The CDR3 runs from the conserved cysteine through the conserved F or W. Fields, in order: J gene, D gene, V gene, CDR3 protein. A D gene is named only where the DNA matches it firmly.

TRBJ1-5 | NA | TRBV6-6 | CASSPQGLYQPQHF
TRBJ2-3 | TRBD2 | TRBV4-3 | CASSQDAAGAGSDTQYF
TRBJ1-2 | TRBD1 | TRBV14 | CASSQGQLYGYTF
TRBJ2-1 | NA | TRBV5-6 | CASSRGDNEQFF
TRBJ2-3 | NA | TRBV7-2 | CASSRDSARWDTQYF
TRBJ2-3 | NA | TRBV7-3 | CASSLSHSTDTQYF
TRBJ1-1 | NA | TRBV4-3 | CASSRGQPNTEAFF
TRBJ1-4 | NA | TRBV7-9 | CASSLGTEDEKLFF
TRBJ2-7 | NA | TRBV14 | CASSQVGRGFSYEQYF
TRBJ2-3 | NA | TRBV19 | CASSSGGASDTQYF
TRBJ2-3 | TRBD2 | TRBV4-2 | CASSQDGGRLAGGSGTDTQYF
TRBJ1-1 | NA | TRBV6-5 | CASRYGGNTEAFF
TRBJ2-7 | TRBD2 | TRBV7-2 | CASSGTSGRRFEQYF
TRBJ2-1 | NA | TRBV7-2 | CASSLNRAPVANEQFF
TRBJ1-4 | NA | TRBV19 | CASSSQGTGNEKLFF
TRBJ1-5 | TRBD1 | TRBV30 | CAFVAGGNEPQHF
TRBJ1-2 | TRBD1 | TRBV7-2 | CASSWRFGTGLGYTF
TRBJ2-7 | NA | TRBV11-2 | CASSSGDYYEQYF
TRBJ2-2 | NA | TRBV7-6 | CASSSRGAGELFF
TRBJ2-1 | TRBD2 | TRBV6-6 | CASSFGGAYNEQFF
TRBJ2-2 | TRBD1 | TRBV7-9 | CASSSQGLPTGELFF
TRBJ1-2 | NA | TRBV5-1 | CASSLDVGKFVHTF
TRBJ2-2 | NA | TRBV27 | CASGGGGELFF
TRBJ1-2 | NA | TRBV11-2 | CASSSRQTFNIDGYTF
TRBJ2-1 | NA | TRBV19 | CASSIDLGMSYNEQFF
TRBJ2-2 | NA | TRBV5-6 | CASRLLAGELFF
TRBJ2-3 | NA | TRBV7-2 | CASSFKGSLTDTQYF
TRBJ2-7 | NA | TRBV4-2 | CASSQDLTLGPYEQYF
TRBJ1-1 | NA | TRBV29-1 | CSVAQTRGGRNTEAFF
TRBJ1-4 | TRBD1 | TRBV5-4 | CASSSRTGGAEKLFF
TRBJ2-7 | NA | TRBV4-2 | CASSQGSSQYEQYF
TRBJ2-7 | NA | TRBV14 | CASSLVLGFEQYF
TRBJ2-5 | NA | TRBV2 | CASSFSQETQYF
TRBJ1-5 | NA | TRBV7-9 | CASSLAGQPQHF
TRBJ2-7 | NA | TRBV6-6 | CASSSTGSGLEQYF
TRBJ2-7 | TRBD2 | TRBV7-2 | CASSPPGGISGGLEDQYF
TRBJ1-5 | NA | TRBV10-3 | CANSRDSNQPQHF
TRBJ2-7 | TRBD2 | TRBV7-2 | CASSPSGAYEQYF
TRBJ1-2 | NA | TRBV10-3 | CAIYTESGNYGYTF
TRBJ1-2 | NA | TRBV19 | CASSTGQYGYTF
TRBJ2-7 | NA | TRBV19 | CASSNRRNPYEQYF
TRBJ2-7 | NA | TRBV5-1 | CASSLAYEQYF
TRBJ2-1 | NA | TRBV6-1 | CASSPPNEQFF
TRBJ2-3 | TRBD1 | TRBV6-5 | CASSKGQGDHTQYF
TRBJ1-2 | NA | TRBV27 | CASSWDPGYGYTF
TRBJ1-4 | NA | TRBV10-3 | CATAQGLTNEKLFF
TRBJ1-2 | NA | TRBV6-1 | CASSEPAGPFYGYTF
TRBJ2-7 | TRBD2 | TRBV5-5 | CASSLVREGTYEQYF
TRBJ1-4 | NA | TRBV6-5 | CASSLDRNEKLFF
TRBJ2-7 | TRBD2 | TRBV11-1 | CASSKRGALDEQYF
TRBJ1-5 | NA | TRBV7-8 | CASSTWPRVDNQPQHF
TRBJ2-1 | NA | TRBV20-1 | CSATLYEQFF
TRBJ2-5 | NA | TRBV7-9 | CASSLEVDGGGETQYF